The rows below give T cell receptor beta chains drawn from one sample of a study of T cells in Graves' hyperthyroidism and ophthalmopathy. TCRdb independently ran MiXCR on the multiplex PCR reads; one entry per CDR3 protein. Counted here are nearly 600,000 distinct CDR3 sequences, over 11% occurring once; the ten biggest clones make up around 5.4%. Sequenced material: blood. These receptors were collected from a woman between 25 and 40 years old with Graves' hyperthyroidism that later progressed to Graves' ophthalmopathy. Both conserved end residues are part of each CDR3. D genes are given only for firm matches. Clone size appears in some rows only: once, few, many, or a class for an expanded clone.

j_gene	v_gene	d_gene	abundance	CDR3aa	CDR3nt
TRBJ2-3	TRBV11-1	.	many	CASSLAPYRTDTQYF	TGTGCCAGCAGCTTAGCCCCCTATCGCACAGATACGCAGTATTTT
TRBJ2-3	TRBV2	.	many	CASVKGGASDTQYF	TGTGCCAGCGTTAAAGGGGGGGCATCGGATACGCAGTATTTT
TRBJ1-4	TRBV30	TRBD1	many	CAWSLTGGASEKLFF	TGTGCCTGGAGTCTCACAGGGGGCGCGAGTGAAAAACTGTTTTTT
TRBJ2-7	TRBV7-9	TRBD1	few	CASSRMLTGTGVYEQYF	TGTGCCAGCAGCAGGATGCTGACCGGGACAGGGGTCTACGAGCAGTACTTC
TRBJ2-7	TRBV18	.	.	CASSHTGTGGEQYF	TGTGCCAGCTCACATACCGGGACCGGTGGCGAGCAGTACTTC
TRBJ2-7	TRBV20-1	TRBD1	many	CSAIRDRGVEQYF	TGCAGTGCCATCCGGGACAGGGGGGTCGAGCAGTACTTC
TRBJ1-2	TRBV30	.	many	CAWSPTGTIGYTF	TGTGCCTGGAGCCCCACCGGGACAATCGGCTACACCTTC
TRBJ1-1	TRBV18	.	many	CASSPQEDLNTEAFF	TGTGCCAGCTCACCACAGGAGGACCTGAACACTGAAGCTTTCTTT
TRBJ2-1	TRBV3-1	TRBD2	.	CASSLIRTSGRVYEQFF	TGTGCCAGCAGCCTGATCCGGACTAGCGGGAGGGTCTATGAGCAGTTCTTC
TRBJ1-2	TRBV7-9	.	few	CASSPPIDNYGYTF	TGTGCCAGCAGCCCCCCCATAGACAACTATGGCTACACCTTC
TRBJ2-7	TRBV30	.	.	CAWGRGYEQYF	TGTGCCTGGGGGCGCGGCTACGAGCAGTACTTC
TRBJ2-3	TRBV12-3/TRBV12-4	TRBD2	many	CASGGGTDTQYF	TGTGCCAGCGGGGGGGGCACAGATACGCAGTATTTT
TRBJ2-3	TRBV10-3	.	many	CAIRGDNPTDTQYF	TGTGCCATCAGAGGGGACAACCCCACAGATACGCAGTATTTT
TRBJ2-2	TRBV20-1	TRBD2	few	CSAPGWDYRAGELFF	TGCAGTGCTCCAGGGTGGGACTATCGGGCCGGGGAGCTGTTTTTT
TRBJ2-1	TRBV3-1	TRBD2	few	CASRPAGRGYNEQFF	TGTGCCAGCAGGCCAGCGGGGAGAGGATACAATGAGCAGTTCTTC
TRBJ2-1	TRBV12-3/TRBV12-4	.	many	CASTYRQVGANEQFF	TGTGCCAGCACCTATCGACAGGTGGGGGCCAATGAGCAGTTCTTC
TRBJ1-4	TRBV5-1	.	.	CASSATDSSNEKLFF	TGCGCCAGCAGCGCGACGGACAGCAGTAATGAAAAACTGTTTTTT
TRBJ2-5	TRBV7-8	.	many	CASSPWGETQYF	TGTGCCAGCAGCCCCTGGGGGGAGACCCAGTACTTC
TRBJ1-1	TRBV28	.	many	CASSSNWNTEAFF	TGTGCCAGCAGTTCCAATTGGAACACTGAAGCTTTCTTT
TRBJ1-1	TRBV11-2	.	many	CASSLGGQNTEAFF	TGTGCCAGCAGCTTAGGTGGGCAGAACACTGAAGCTTTCTTT
TRBJ2-1	TRBV3-1	.	many	CASSQEGGAGVNEQFF	TGTGCCAGCAGTCAGGAGGGGGGCGCGGGGGTCAATGAGCAGTTCTTC
TRBJ2-7	TRBV11-2	TRBD1	many	CASSLVGTGYYEQYF	TGTGCCAGCAGCTTAGTTGGGACAGGGTACTACGAGCAGTACTTC
TRBJ2-5	TRBV2	.	many	CASSGGPPAAKTQYF	TGTGCCAGCAGTGGGGGGCCCCCGGCGGCCAAGACCCAGTACTTC
TRBJ2-5	TRBV7-6	TRBD1	.	CASSTDRGQETQYF	TGTGCCAGCAGCACCGACAGGGGTCAAGAGACCCAGTACTTC
TRBJ2-3	TRBV2	.	many	CASRPGQYTDTQYF	TGTGCCAGCAGACCGGGACAATACACAGATACGCAGTATTTT
TRBJ1-5	TRBV19	.	many	CASSNGRRRDQPQHF	TGTGCCAGTAGTAACGGACGGCGACGGGATCAGCCCCAGCATTTT
TRBJ2-2	TRBV6-1	.	many	CASSSPTGSGELFF	TGTGCCAGCAGCTCACCTACAGGGTCCGGGGAGCTGTTTTTT
TRBJ1-1	TRBV29-1	.	many	CSISGLDTEAFF	TGCAGCATCTCAGGGTTAGATACTGAAGCTTTCTTT
TRBJ2-5	TRBV5-4	.	.	CASGNKGETQYF	TGTGCCAGCGGGAACAAGGGGGAGACCCAGTACTTC
TRBJ2-2	TRBV20-1	.	many	CSARAGQNTGELFF	TGCAGTGCTAGAGCGGGGCAGAACACCGGGGAGCTGTTTTTT
TRBJ2-5	TRBV28	.	many	CASSFLGGIRETQYF	TGTGCCAGCAGTTTTCTAGGGGGAATTAGGGAGACCCAGTACTTC
TRBJ2-7	TRBV11-2	.	many	CASSVEIYEQYF	TGTGCCAGCAGTGTGGAAATCTACGAGCAGTACTTC
TRBJ2-3	TRBV28	TRBD2	many	CASTLGGAGGSDTQYF	TGTGCCAGCACCCTGGGGGGGGCGGGAGGTTCGGATACGCAGTATTTT
TRBJ2-5	TRBV19	TRBD1	few	CASSPWTGAKGTQYF	TGTGCCAGTAGTCCATGGACAGGTGCAAAGGGGACCCAGTACTTC
TRBJ1-1	TRBV12-3/TRBV12-4	.	many	CATRWGDSTEAFF	TGTGCCACCAGGTGGGGGGATAGCACTGAAGCTTTCTTT
TRBJ2-1	TRBV11-2	TRBD2	.	CASSPLAGSRYNDQSF	TGTGCCAGCTCCCCCCTAGCGGGGTCCCGCTACAATGATCAGTCCTTC
TRBJ2-7	TRBV10-3	TRBD1	.	CAIRTGGPYEQYF	TGTGCCATCAGAACAGGGGGCCCCTACGAGCAGTACTTC